One sample yielded the 24 T cell receptor beta chains listed below, sequenced in a study of cytomegalovirus exposure and HLA in healthy donors. Primers: 60 Vbeta forward and 13 Jbeta reverse. TCRdb keeps only in-frame clones here, not all; method: immunoSEQ multiplex PCR. The sample lists roughly 240,000 clones; roughly 82% were seen once. Specimen: PBMCs. All receptors come from a woman aged 40 to 50 in good health and CMV-seropositive.

This chain joins TRBV27 and TRBJ1-2, with TRBD1 matching over 7 bases. The germline V gene has CDR1 MNHEY and CDR2 SMNVEV (reference sequence). After removal of 2 bases from V and 1 base from J, the junction contained 4 bases not matched to a gene. This CDR3 is built from 15 residues. CDR3 nucleotide sequence: TGTGCCAGCAGTTTAGGGACAGTCAATAACTATGGCTACACCTTC. Translated, it gives CASSLGTVNNYGYTF.

The chain employs TRBV27 and TRBJ1-2, with TRBD1 matching over 9 bases. V shed 3 bases, J shed 4 bases, and the junction held 6 bases outside the gene matches. The CDR3 totals 15 residues. The germline gives CDR1 MNHEY, CDR2 SMNVEV (reference sequence). The CDR3 reads CASSFTGQGPYGYTF. CDR3 in DNA: TGTGCCAGCAGTTTTACGGGACAGGGCCCCTATGGCTACACCTTC.

This clone was seen more than once but under ten times. The rearrangement links TRBV7-3 to TRBJ2-5; D unclear. V was cut by 0 bases and J by 4 bases, with 6 bases left in between. This CDR3 region has 13 residues. Germline CDR1 is SGHTA and CDR2 is FQGTGA. The CDR3 sequence: CASSLTRLETQYF. CDR3 nucleotide sequence: TGTGCCAGCAGCTTAACGCGACTAGAGACCCAGTACTTC.

This clone was seen only once. The genes are TRBV18 and TRBJ1-5; D is unresolved. The CDR3 covers 15 residues. V lost 2 bases to trimming and J lost 5 bases, with 13 bases between them. Germline loops: CDR1 KGHSH, CDR2 LQKENI. CDR3 sequence (DNA): TGTGCCAGCTCACCAAGCGGAACTCTGGATCAGCCCCAGCATTTT. It encodes CASSPSGTLDQPQHF. Using reference TRBV18 and TRBJ1-5 for the parts outside the CDR3, the full variable domain is NAGVMQNPRHLVRRRGQEARLRCSPMKGHSHVYWYRQLPEEGLKFMVYLQKENIIDESGMPKERFSAEFPKEGPSILRIQQVVRGDSAAYFCASSPSGTLDQPQHFGDGTRLSIL.

This chain links TRBV5-5 with TRBJ2-7, with 7 bases aligning to TRBD1. CDR3 length: 16 residues. The V segment lost 0 bases and the J segment 0 bases; nucleotides outside the gene matches: 6. The germline V gene encodes CDR1 SGHKS and CDR2 YYEKEE (reference sequence). The CDR3 region is CASSLVGTANSYEQYF. The CDR3 DNA follows: TGTGCCAGCAGCTTGGTCGGGACAGCTAACTCCTACGAGCAGTACTTC.

The chain carries TRBV7-2 and TRBJ1-1; the D is unclear. V dropped 5 bases and J dropped 5 bases, with 9 bases sitting between them. The CDR3 loop spans 12 amino acids. In germline, CDR1 is SGHTA, CDR2 FQGNSA. The CDR3 sequence is CASSRPGTEAFF. The DNA for the CDR3 is TGTGCCAGCAGCCGCCCGGGTACTGAAGCTTTCTTT.

The rearrangement links TRBV6-4 to TRBJ1-6, with TRBD1 matching 8 bases. Trimming took 5 bases from V and 7 from J; bases not matched to a gene: 7. Germline V gene sequence: CDR1 MRHNA, CDR2 SNTAGT. CDR3 size: 15 residues. As DNA, the CDR3 is TGTGCCAGCAGTCCTCAATACAGGGGGAATTCACCCCTCCACTTT. It translates to CASSPQYRGNSPLHF.

In this sample, this clone turned up a few times. The rearrangement joins TRBV5-6 to TRBJ1-5, with TRBD1 matching 10 bases. The junction had 6 bases not matched to a gene; V was cut back by 4 bases and J by 2 bases. Germline-derived CDR1 and CDR2 are SGHDT and YYEEEE. The CDR3 runs to 16 residues. This CDR3 is CASSHGQGVGNQPQHF. CDR3 nucleotides: TGTGCCAGCAGCCACGGACAGGGGGTAGGCAATCAGCCCCAGCATTTT.

This clone was detected once. The chain combines TRBV7-8 with TRBJ2-1; unclear D gene. CDR3 size: 13 residues. Germline assignment: CDR1 SGHVS and CDR2 FQNEAQ. Trimming shortened V by 1 base and J by 9 bases, and 10 bases separated the two germline ends. CDR3 sequence (DNA): TGTGCCAGCAGCTTAGTAGTCTTCCGTGAGCAGTTCTTC. Translation gives CASSLVVFREQFF.

V usage is TRBV5-8 and J usage is TRBJ2-6; D is uncertain. The length of the CDR3 is 16 residues. CDR1 is SGHTS, CDR2 YDEGEE, per germline. V was pared by 0 bases and J by 0 bases, with 7 bases between. The CDR3 DNA reads as TGTGCCAGCAGCTTGGCCCGGTTCTCTGGGGCCAACGTCCTGACTTTC. Translated: CASSLARFSGANVLTF.

The chain carries TRBV11-2 and TRBJ2-3; maybe TRBD2 (6 bases). V dropped 3 bases and J dropped 2 bases, with 9 bases sitting between them. Per the germline V gene, CDR1 is SGHAT and CDR2 is FQNNGV. This CDR3 has 14 amino acids. CDR3 nucleotide sequence: TGTGCCAGCAGCTTTCGGGGGTACACAGATACGCAGTATTTT. Protein sequence: CASSFRGYTDTQYF.

This clone has just a few counts. The rearrangement uses TRBV5-6 and TRBJ1-1, with D possibly matching TRBD1 (6 bases). In germline, CDR1 is SGHDT, CDR2 YYEEEE. The CDR3 is made up of 15 amino acids. The V gene lost 6 bases and the J gene lost 2 bases, with 17 bases spanning the gap. The CDR3 protein is CASTPAGRGNTEAFF. The CDR3 bases are TGTGCCAGCACCCCGGCAGGCAGGGGTAACACTGAAGCTTTCTTT.

This chain links TRBV4-3 with TRBJ1-5; D is unclear. The germline V gene encodes CDR1 LGHNA and CDR2 YSLEER. Trimming removed 5 bases at V and 7 bases at J, with 18 bases between. The CDR3 is 15 amino acids. CDR3 residues: CASSSHLLAGQPQHF. The CDR3 DNA reads as TGCGCCAGCAGCTCCCACCTCCTCGCGGGACAGCCCCAGCATTTT.

The CDR3 DNA sequence: TGTGCTAGTGGTAAGACTGACTACAATGAGCAGTTCTTC. Translating gives CASGKTDYNEQFF. The chain carries TRBV12-5 and TRBJ2-1; no reliable D call. This CDR3 has 13 amino acids. Trimming removed 5 bases from V and 3 bases from J, with 8 bases in between. Germline V gene data show CDR1 as LGHNT and CDR2 as FRNRAP.

The rearrangement links TRBV4-3 to TRBJ2-7, with D hard to call. This CDR3 has 15 residues. The ends were cut back, 1 base at V and 2 bases at J, with 12 bases in the middle. Germline V CDR1 and CDR2: LGHNA, YSLEER. The CDR3 spells CASSQVYGGTYEQYF. CDR3 coding DNA: TGCGCCAGCAGCCAAGTTTACGGCGGAACCTACGAGCAGTACTTC.

The chain recombines TRBV4-3 with TRBJ2-5, with D uncertain. V lost 0 bases to trimming and J lost 0 bases, with 8 bases between them. Germline CDR1 and CDR2: LGHNA and YSLEER. The CDR3 runs to 15 residues. CDR3 protein: CASSQEHRDQETQYF. The CDR3 DNA reads as TGCGCCAGCAGCCAAGAACATCGGGACCAAGAGACCCAGTACTTC.

Here the CDR3 reads CASSIPTGGGKLFF. The CDR3 region has the DNA TGTGCCAGTAGTATACCGACAGGGGGCGGAAAACTGTTTTTT. J is TRBJ1-4 and V is TRBV19, with 10 bases lining up with TRBD1. With V trimmed by 2 bases and J by 10 bases, 4 bases remained unmatched. The germline V gene has CDR1 LNHDA and CDR2 SQIVND (reference sequence). The CDR3 has 14 residues.

This rearrangement joins TRBV7-8 to TRBJ1-4; the D gene is possibly TRBD1 (5 bases). Looked up from germline, CDR1 is SGHVS and CDR2 is FQNEAQ. Trimming stripped 1 base from V and 8 bases from J, with 20 bases between. The CDR3 totals 17 residues. The CDR3 nucleotides read TGTGCCAGCAGCTTAGGGGGGGGTCGGGGGTGGCGGGAAAAACTGTTTTTT. It is translated as CASSLGGGRGWREKLFF.

DNA of the CDR3: TGCAGCGTTGAATGGGGGGACTCCTACAATGAGCAGTTCTTC. Its protein product is CSVEWGDSYNEQFF. The rearrangement uses TRBV29-1 and TRBJ2-1; D may be TRBD2 (6 bases). V lost 2 bases and J 0 bases, leaving 8 bases between the germline ends. The CDR3 is 14 residues long. Germline V lookup: CDR1 SQVTM, CDR2 ANQGSEA.

Written as DNA, the CDR3 is TGTGCCAGCAGTTACTCGGGTGCGACTCAAGAGACCCAGTACTTC. This codes for CASSYSGATQETQYF. V and J are TRBV6-5 and TRBJ2-5; D gene unclear. The V and J ends lost 0 bases and 2 bases respectively, with 10 bases between them. The CDR3 totals 15 residues. Germline CDR1 is MNHEY and CDR2 is SVGAGI.

Here the CDR3 reads CASSSYRGITYNEQFF. CDR3 bases: TGCGCCAGCAGCTCATACAGGGGGATAACCTACAATGAGCAGTTCTTC. The V gene is TRBV5-1, the J gene TRBJ2-1, with 8 bases fitting TRBD1. After removal of 3 bases from V and 2 bases from J, the junction contained 7 bases not matched to a gene. Germline loops: CDR1 SGHRS, CDR2 YFSETQ. This CDR3 is built from 16 residues.

This clone was seen just once. The chain recombines TRBV7-2 with TRBJ2-2; tentative D call: TRBD2 (5 bases). The CDR3 totals 16 residues. Germline lookup yields CDR1 SGHTA and CDR2 FQGNSA. The V end lost 5 bases, the J end lost 1 base, and 14 bases lay between the germline ends. CDR3 in amino acids: CASSPLASLNTGELFF. The DNA for the CDR3 is TGTGCCAGCAGCCCCCTAGCCAGCCTGAACACCGGGGAGCTGTTTTTT.

The chain uses TRBV2 and TRBJ1-5; D remains ambiguous. The CDR3 loop spans 14 amino acids. V was clipped by 5 bases and J by 3 bases, with 11 bases between them. Germline CDR1 SNHLY, CDR2 FYNNEI. The CDR3 spells CASSMSFLNQPQHF. CDR3 bases: TGTGCCAGCAGTATGTCCTTTCTCAATCAGCCCCAGCATTTT.

The rearrangement links TRBV5-8 to TRBJ1-1; 9 bases map to TRBD1. This CDR3 has 12 residues. The germline gives CDR1 SGHTS, CDR2 YDEGEE. V dropped 1 base and J dropped 11; count of bases not matched to a gene: 3. The CDR3 region has the DNA TGTGCCAGCAGCTTGAGGGACAGGGTGGCTTTCTTT. The encoded protein is CASSLRDRVAFF.